This T cell receptor beta chain derives from a study of technical replicates of blood from several donors. This clone was picked up one time. Clones were read by immunoSEQ multiplex PCR, and TCRdb kept only the in-frame ones, dropping some. The sample includes approximately 100,000 clones, under 96% of them seen just once. The CDR3 contains 16 residues. With 3 bases clipped from V and 3 bases from J, the junction kept 7 bases outside the gene matches. Germline values: CDR1 LNHDA, CDR2 SQIVND (reference sequence). Sample: T cells isolated from PBMCs. This receptor was taken from a human donor in good health. The V gene is TRBV19, the J gene TRBJ2-1, with TRBD2 identical over 8 bases. CDR3 in DNA: TGTGCCAGTAGTATGGGTAGCGGGATCCTCTACAATGAGCAGTTCTTC. Translation: CASSMGSGILYNEQFF.